This is a list of T cell receptor beta chains from one sample in a study of spatial heterogeneity in lung cancer. TCRdb itself ran the 5' RACE reads through MiXCR, one entry per CDR3 protein. The table records some 110,000 distinct CDR3 sequences, 9.5% to 15% of them present only once. Source: PBMCs, taken at follow-up. The receptor source for this set is a male donor with early-stage non-small cell lung cancer. The CDR3 runs from the conserved cysteine through the conserved F or W.

V: TRBV6-1
J: TRBJ2-3
CDR3: CASFLGGSTDTQYF

V: TRBV5-1
J: TRBJ1-2
CDR3: CASTRGQNYGYTF

V: TRBV28
J: TRBJ2-1
CDR3: CASSLYPSGSYNEQFF

V: TRBV20-1
J: TRBJ1-4
CDR3: CSATPGGTNEKLFF

V: TRBV6-6
J: TRBJ2-7
CDR3: CASSWGDKYYEQYF

V: TRBV5-4
J: TRBJ2-6
CDR3: CASSLELGGPISGANVLTF

V: TRBV6-2/TRBV6-3
J: TRBJ2-2
CDR3: CASSYGRFTNTGELFF

V: TRBV18
J: TRBJ2-7
CDR3: CASSPDSRSSSYEQYF

V: TRBV7-2
J: TRBJ2-7
CDR3: CASSLMGQSYEQYF

V: TRBV20-1
J: TRBJ1-1
CDR3: CSARDNPQKAFF

V: TRBV7-2
J: TRBJ2-3
CDR3: CASSFYGDTQYF

V: TRBV7-2
J: TRBJ2-1
CDR3: CASSTGTSLYNEQFF

V: TRBV7-9
J: TRBJ1-1
CDR3: CASSLVRVNTEAFF

V: TRBV10-3
J: TRBJ2-3
CDR3: CAISGRDFVYF